A single sample gave rise to the 6 T cell receptor beta chains below, sequenced in a study of cytomegalovirus exposure and HLA in healthy donors. PCR employed 60 Vbeta and 13 Jbeta primers. TCRdb's copy holds only in-frame clones and misses some; the assay was immunoSEQ multiplex PCR. The table lists 110,000 or so clones, about 61% of them singletons. What was sequenced was PBMCs. The receptor set was obtained from a man younger than 35 in good health and CMV-seropositive.

The rearrangement uses TRBV6-6 and TRBJ1-1, with D uncertain. V was pared by 0 bases and J by 1 base, with 9 bases between. Germline V CDR1 and CDR2: MNHNY, SVGAGI (reference sequence). The CDR3 runs 15 residues. The CDR3 sequence is CASSYSKEKNTEAFF. The CDR3 nucleotides read TGTGCCAGCAGTTACTCGAAGGAGAAGAACACTGAAGCTTTCTTT.

The gene calls are TRBV2 and TRBJ1-4, with unresolved D. The CDR3 is 13 residues long. The germline CDR1 and CDR2 sequences are SNHLY and FYNNEI. The V end was cut by 5 bases, the J end by 11 bases, with 15 bases between. The CDR3 coding sequence is TGTGCCAGCAGTCCTCAGCCGGGTCTGAAACTGTTTTTT. Amino acid sequence: CASSPQPGLKLFF.

V usage is TRBV30 and J usage is TRBJ1-4, with 7 bases matching TRBD1. The trim removed 5 bases at V and 13 bases at J, leaving 13 bases unmatched. This CDR3 is built from 13 residues. Per the germline V gene, CDR1 is GTSNPN and CDR2 is SVGIG (reference sequence). The CDR3 DNA sequence: TGTGCCTGGGAACAGGGGTGGAGGAATAGACTGTTTTTT. As protein: CAWEQGWRNRLFF. The entire variable domain, with the rest obtained from reference TRBV30 and TRBJ1-4, is as follows: SQTIHQWPATLVQPVGSPLSLECTVEGTSNPNLYWYRQAAGRGLQLLFYSVGIGQISSEVPQNLSASRPQDRQFILSSKKLLLSDSGFYLCAWEQGWRNRLFFGSGTQLSVL.

The chain couples TRBV6-1 to TRBJ2-7; 7 bases are a match to TRBD2. The CDR3 loop spans 12 amino acids. Germline-derived CDR1 and CDR2 are MNHNS and SASEGT. V lost 6 bases, J lost 3 bases, and 2 bases stayed unmatched. For the CDR3, the DNA is TGTGCCAGCAGGGGAGGGTACTACGAGCAGTACGTC. Its protein is CASRGGYYEQYV.

The chain combines TRBV29-1 with TRBJ2-3, with a weak D call TRBD2 (6 bases). The CDR3 covers 15 residues. The V gene lost 4 bases and the J gene lost 3 bases, with 17 bases spanning the gap. The germline gives CDR1 SQVTM, CDR2 ANQGSEA. As DNA, the CDR3 is TGCAGCGTTGTGCTAACGGGGGACGGGACAGATACGCAGTATTTT. Amino acid sequence: CSVVLTGDGTDTQYF.

The chain couples TRBV5-1 to TRBJ2-7; TRBD1 agrees at 9 bases. Trimming cost V 4 bases and J 2 bases; bases outside gene matches: 13. Germline assignment: CDR1 SGHRS and CDR2 YFSETQ. This CDR3 is 17 amino acids long. DNA of the CDR3: TGCGCCAGCAGCCCGGCCCCCGGGACAGGGATGGCCTACGAGCAGTACGTC. Translation gives CASSPAPGTGMAYEQYV.